A selection of T cell receptor beta chains follows, all from one sample in a study of cytomegalovirus exposure and HLA in healthy donors. TCRdb keeps only in-frame clones here, not all; method: immunoSEQ multiplex PCR. The table shows hundreds of thousands of clones, with 77% occurring only once. The sample comprised PBMCs. These receptors all stem from a woman aged 60-75 years in good health and CMV-seropositive. The CDR3 runs from the conserved cysteine through the conserved F or W. Each record gives: J gene, D gene, clone size, CDR3 length, V gene, CDR3 protein, CDR3 DNA. D genes are given only for firm matches. Part of the rows lack a size; the others show once, few, many or a class for expanded clones.

J: TRBJ2-7; D: -; size: -; length: 14; V: TRBV2; CDR3: CASNPGGVWGEQYF; DNA: TGTGCCAGCAACCCGGGCGGGGTTTGGGGTGAGCAGTACTTC
J: TRBJ1-4; D: -; size: -; length: 15; V: TRBV28; CDR3: CASSLRGAGNEKLFF; DNA: TGTGCCAGCAGTTTACGGGGGGCGGGTAATGAAAAACTGTTTTTT
J: TRBJ2-5; D: -; size: -; length: 12; V: TRBV19; CDR3: CASSPGGRTQYF; DNA: TGTGCCAGTTCTCCGGGGGGCCGGACCCAGTACTTC
J: TRBJ1-1; D: -; size: -; length: 14; V: TRBV7-2; CDR3: CASSLQGSHTEAFF; DNA: TGTGCCAGCAGCTTACAGGGTTCCCACACTGAAGCTTTCTTT
J: TRBJ1-1; D: -; size: once; length: 12; V: TRBV19; CDR3: CATDDRGTEAFF; DNA: TGTGCCACCGATGACAGAGGCACTGAAGCTTTCTTT
J: TRBJ1-1; D: -; size: -; length: 18; V: TRBV7-8; CDR3: CASSSVPFDSPMNTEAFF; DNA: TGTGCCAGCAGCTCAGTTCCATTTGACAGCCCCATGAACACTGAAGCTTTCTTT
J: TRBJ2-3; D: TRBD2; size: once; length: 14; V: TRBV29-1; CDR3: CSVAETSGRDTQYF; DNA: TGCAGCGTTGCGGAGACTAGCGGGAGAGATACGCAGTATTTT
J: TRBJ1-2; D: -; size: -; length: 13; V: TRBV14; CDR3: CASSQDRGYGYTF; DNA: TGTGCCAGCAGCCAAGACAGGGGCTATGGCTACACCTTC
J: TRBJ2-1; D: TRBD1; size: once; length: 13; V: TRBV6-5; CDR3: CASFPYRGHEQFF; DNA: TGTGCCAGCTTTCCATACAGGGGTCATGAGCAGTTCTTC
J: TRBJ1-5; D: -; size: -; length: 14; V: TRBV27; CDR3: CASSLSSGNQPQHF; DNA: TGTGCCAGCAGTTTATCGTCGGGCAATCAGCCCCAGCATTTT
J: TRBJ2-5; D: -; size: few; length: 14; V: TRBV2; CDR3: CASSLLERGKTQYF; DNA: TGTGCCAGCAGTTTGCTGGAGAGAGGGAAGACCCAGTACTTC
J: TRBJ2-1; D: TRBD2; size: -; length: 13; V: TRBV2; CDR3: CASIAGTYNEQFF; DNA: TGTGCCAGCATAGCGGGGACCTACAATGAGCAGTTCTTC
J: TRBJ2-7; D: TRBD2; size: -; length: 18; V: TRBV10-2; CDR3: CASSDPTSGRDVSYEQYF; DNA: TGCGCCAGCAGTGACCCGACTAGCGGGAGAGATGTGTCCTACGAGCAGTACTTC
J: TRBJ2-1; D: TRBD2; size: -; length: 15; V: TRBV19; CDR3: CASSILAGGHNEQFF; DNA: TGTGCCAGTAGTATTCTAGCGGGAGGTCACAATGAGCAGTTCTTC
J: TRBJ1-1; D: TRBD1; size: -; length: 15; V: TRBV4-3; CDR3: CASSHLGQGNTEAFF; DNA: TGCGCCAGCAGCCATCTCGGACAGGGGAACACTGAAGCTTTCTTT
J: TRBJ1-2; D: -; size: few; length: 16; V: TRBV7-7; CDR3: CASSLAQGQRAYGYTF; DNA: TGTGCCAGCAGCTTAGCGCAAGGACAGAGAGCCTATGGCTACACCTTC
J: TRBJ1-4; D: -; size: -; length: 14; V: TRBV2; CDR3: CASSEDSGTPMRFF; DNA: TGTGCCAGCAGTGAAGACTCCGGGACACCAATGAGGTTTTTT
J: TRBJ2-2; D: TRBD1; size: -; length: 16; V: TRBV5-1; CDR3: CASSQGAASNTGELFF; DNA: TGCGCCAGCAGCCAGGGGGCAGCATCGAACACCGGGGAGCTGTTTTTT
J: TRBJ1-2; D: -; size: -; length: 13; V: TRBV6-5; CDR3: CASKADSNYGYTF; DNA: TGTGCCAGCAAAGCGGACAGCAACTATGGCTACACCTTC
J: TRBJ2-7; D: -; size: -; length: 15; V: TRBV19; CDR3: CASSPTGTLFYEQYF; DNA: TGTGCCAGTAGCCCAACCGGGACACTTTTCTACGAGCAGTACTTC
J: TRBJ2-7; D: -; size: -; length: 15; V: TRBV7-5; CDR3: CVRSCGGPGLDEQYF; DNA: TGTGTCAGAAGCTGCGGGGGACCGGGCCTGGACGAGCAGTACTTC
J: TRBJ1-1; D: -; size: -; length: 13; V: TRBV11-3; CDR3: CASSSQGNTEAFF; DNA: TGTGCCAGCAGCTCACAGGGTAACACTGAAGCTTTCTTT
J: TRBJ1-1; D: TRBD1; size: -; length: 13; V: TRBV30; CDR3: CAWVGTADTEAFF; DNA: TGTGCCTGGGTCGGGACAGCCGACACTGAAGCTTTCTTT
J: TRBJ1-5; D: -; size: once; length: 13; V: TRBV6-1; CDR3: CASVQDGNQPQHF; DNA: TGTGCCAGTGTTCAGGATGGCAATCAGCCCCAGCATTTT
J: TRBJ2-3; D: TRBD1; size: -; length: 14; V: TRBV5-4; CDR3: CASSFTGATDTQYF; DNA: TGTGCCAGCAGCTTCACAGGGGCCACAGATACGCAGTATTTT
J: TRBJ1-5; D: TRBD1; size: -; length: 14; V: TRBV19; CDR3: CASSLMGQNQPQHF; DNA: TGTGCCAGTAGTCTCATGGGACAGAATCAGCCCCAGCATTTT
J: TRBJ1-2; D: -; size: few; length: 15; V: TRBV28; CDR3: CASRVSLGRMYGYTF; DNA: TGTGCCAGCAGAGTAAGTTTGGGCAGGATGTATGGCTACACCTTC
J: TRBJ1-5; D: TRBD1; size: -; length: 16; V: TRBV4-2; CDR3: CASSQEGQGANQPQHF; DNA: TGTGCCAGCAGCCAGGAAGGACAGGGGGCGAATCAGCCCCAGCATTTT
J: TRBJ2-1; D: -; size: -; length: 16; V: TRBV7-3; CDR3: CASSPQSVKTYNEQFF; DNA: TGTGCCAGCAGCCCCCAATCGGTTAAAACCTACAATGAGCAGTTCTTC
J: TRBJ1-1; D: TRBD1; size: -; length: 14; V: TRBV6-5; CDR3: CASSKDRKRGEAFF; DNA: TGTGCCAGCAGTAAGGACAGGAAGAGGGGTGAAGCTTTCTTT
J: TRBJ1-1; D: TRBD1; size: -; length: 12; V: TRBV12-5; CDR3: CASGLPTGQAFF; DNA: TGTGCTAGTGGTTTGCCGACAGGGCAAGCTTTCTTT
J: TRBJ1-2; D: TRBD1; size: once; length: 13; V: TRBV5-1; CDR3: CASSQGTGYVYTF; DNA: TGCGCCAGCAGCCAGGGGACAGGCTATGTCTACACCTTC
J: TRBJ2-5; D: TRBD2; size: -; length: 13; V: TRBV11-3; CDR3: CASSGSVQETQYF; DNA: TGTGCCAGTAGCGGGAGCGTCCAAGAGACCCAGTACTTC
J: TRBJ1-2; D: TRBD1; size: once; length: 15; V: TRBV11-2; CDR3: CASSYLTGGADGYTF; DNA: TGTGCCAGCAGCTACCTGACAGGGGGCGCCGATGGCTACACCTTC
J: TRBJ2-1; D: TRBD1; size: -; length: 14; V: TRBV6-1; CDR3: CASSVAGGYNEQFF; DNA: TGTGCCAGCAGTGTGGCAGGGGGCTATAATGAGCAGTTCTTC
J: TRBJ2-1; D: -; size: -; length: 15; V: TRBV9; CDR3: CASSAQGPSYNEQFF; DNA: TGTGCCAGCAGCGCGCAGGGCCCCTCCTACAATGAGCAGTTCTTC
J: TRBJ2-7; D: TRBD2; size: -; length: 14; V: TRBV2; CDR3: CASMEREESYEQYF; DNA: TGTGCCTCAATGGAGCGGGAGGAGTCCTACGAGCAGTACTTC
J: TRBJ2-3; D: TRBD2; size: -; length: 13; V: TRBV25-1; CDR3: CASWAGGIDTQYF; DNA: TGTGCCAGCTGGGCGGGAGGTATAGATACGCAGTATTTT
J: TRBJ2-1; D: TRBD1; size: -; length: 15; V: TRBV7-2; CDR3: CASSLEQGAYNEQFF; DNA: TGTGCCAGCAGCTTAGAACAGGGGGCCTACAATGAGCAGTTCTTC
J: TRBJ1-2; D: TRBD1; size: -; length: 15; V: TRBV19; CDR3: CASSPHGQGAVGYTF; DNA: TGTGCCAGTAGTCCCCACGGACAGGGGGCGGTTGGCTACACCTTC
J: TRBJ1-2; D: -; size: -; length: 14; V: TRBV5-6; CDR3: CASRPYIGGYGYTF; DNA: TGTGCCAGCAGACCTTATATAGGGGGATATGGCTACACCTTC
J: TRBJ2-1; D: TRBD2; size: -; length: 16; V: TRBV7-7; CDR3: CASSSLPGLAGNEQFF; DNA: TGTGCCAGCAGCTCCCTGCCGGGACTAGCGGGAAATGAGCAGTTCTTC
J: TRBJ2-7; D: -; size: -; length: 11; V: TRBV20-1; CDR3: CSATGDYEQYF; DNA: TGCAGTGCTACAGGGGACTACGAGCAGTACTTC
J: TRBJ1-6; D: -; size: few; length: 12; V: TRBV28; CDR3: CASSLLNSPLHF; DNA: TGTGCCAGCAGTCTTTTAAATTCACCCCTCCACTTT
J: TRBJ1-4; D: -; size: -; length: 15; V: TRBV5-1; CDR3: CASRDQGGTNEKLFF; DNA: TGCGCCAGCCGCGACCAGGGTGGCACTAATGAAAAACTGTTTTTT
J: TRBJ2-1; D: -; size: -; length: 17; V: TRBV9; CDR3: CASSVAQGIGSYNEQFF; DNA: TGTGCCAGCAGCGTAGCCCAGGGGATTGGGTCCTACAATGAGCAGTTCTTC